This T cell receptor beta chain was sequenced for a study of radiotherapy plus CTLA-4 blockade in lung cancer. Germline assignment: CDR1 SGHNT and CDR2 YENEEA. This CDR3 comprises 13 residues. Trimming left V 0 bases short and J 6 bases short, with 6 bases between. This clone was picked up one time. Data came from immunoSEQ multiplex PCR; TCRdb stores just in-frame clones and leaves some out. The sample records 30,000 to 35,000 clones, roughly 70% being singletons. Source: peripheral blood, taken from a patient treated with radiotherapy plus ipilimumab. The J gene is TRBJ2-1, the V gene TRBV11-3, with D unclear. The TCR sequence derives from a human donor with non-small cell lung cancer who had stable disease on radiotherapy plus ipilimumab. The CDR3 loop reads CASSLDVRNEQFF. CDR3 nucleotide sequence: TGTGCCAGCAGCTTAGATGTCCGCAATGAGCAGTTCTTC.